The next 32 T cell receptor beta chains were all read from a single sample in a study of blood T cell repertoires in COVID-19 (dated by TCRdb to the early 2020s). Preparation of the library involved the immunoSEQ multiplex PCR assay. Imported from immuneACCESS, the table was reduced by TCRdb to in-frame sequences with V and J called. These copies leave out some clones; in studies compared against another copy, an unresolved V gene accounts for under half, and the cause of the remainder is not known. Present in this sample are approximately 210,000 clones, 75% to 85% of which were seen just once. Roughly 4.3% of the sample is held by the ten biggest clonotypes. The sample comprised PBMCs or T cells enriched from blood (not recorded which). The receptor source for this set is a man between 25 and 39 years old with acute COVID-19.

In its sample, this clone was seen once. The V and J genes are TRBV6-5 and TRBJ2-2; a possible D gene is TRBD2 (6 bases). Germline CDR1 MNHEY, CDR2 SVGAGI. V was pared by 2 bases and J by 2 bases, with 12 bases between. CDR3 length: 16 residues. The CDR3 sequence: CASSYRQAGNTGELFF. DNA for the CDR3: TGTGCCAGCAGTTACCGTCAGGCGGGAAACACCGGGGAGCTGTTTTTT.

This chain connects TRBV25-1 to TRBJ2-7; D might be TRBD2 (5 bases). V dropped 2 bases and J dropped 3 bases, with 5 bases sitting between them. This CDR3 is built from 12 residues. The germline V gene has CDR1 MGHDK and CDR2 SYGVNS. The CDR3 here is CASSEGGYEQYF. The CDR3 region has the DNA TGTGCCAGCAGTGAAGGAGGCTACGAGCAGTACTTC.

The V and J genes are TRBV7-3 and TRBJ2-7; a weak D match, TRBD1 (5 bases). V was pared by 0 bases and J by 2 bases, with 11 bases between. This CDR3 has 15 residues. Germline V gives CDR1 SGHTA, CDR2 FQGTGA. CDR3 DNA sequence: TGTGCCAGCAGCTTAACTCTGGCAGGGACCTACGAGCAGTACTTC. It yields the protein CASSLTLAGTYEQYF.

The V and J genes are TRBV19 and TRBJ1-2; 11 positions agree with TRBD1. CDR3 size: 13 residues. The germline V gene has CDR1 LNHDA and CDR2 SQIVND (reference sequence). V gave up 6 bases and J gave up 7 bases; unmatched junction bases: 4. The CDR3 loop reads CASSHGTGGGYTF. CDR3 coding DNA: TGTGCCAGTAGCCATGGGACAGGGGGTGGCTACACCTTC.

V usage is TRBV5-1 and J usage is TRBJ1-2; TRBD1 agrees at 11 bases. The trim removed 3 bases at V and 7 bases at J, leaving 2 bases unmatched. Germline lookup yields CDR1 SGHRS and CDR2 YFSETQ. This CDR3 is built from 13 residues. The CDR3 bases are TGCGCCAGCAGCTCAGGGACAGGGGGTGGCTACACCTTC. Translated: CASSSGTGGGYTF.

The chain combines TRBV7-9 with TRBJ2-5, with 8 bases lining up with TRBD2. With V trimmed by 2 bases and J by 4 bases, 12 bases remained unmatched. This CDR3 is built from 17 residues. CDR1 SEHNR and CDR2 FQNEAQ come from the germline V gene (reference sequence). CDR3 sequence (DNA): TGTGCCAGCAGCTTATGGGCGGGGGGTCCCGAGGGAGAGACCCAGTACTTC. It encodes CASSLWAGGPEGETQYF.

The V gene is TRBV30, the J gene TRBJ2-7; 9 positions match TRBD1. The V segment lost 5 bases and the J segment 7 bases; nucleotides outside the gene matches: 9. This CDR3 is built from 13 residues. In germline, CDR1 is GTSNPN, CDR2 SVGIG (reference sequence). CDR3 amino acids: CAWEGQGRREQYF. CDR3 DNA: TGTGCCTGGGAGGGACAGGGAAGAAGGGAGCAGTACTTC. Looking up the rest from reference TRBV30 and TRBJ2-7 gives the full variable domain: SQTIHQWPATLVQPVGSPLSLECTVEGTSNPNLYWYRQAAGRGLQLLFYSVGIGQISSEVPQNLSASRPQDRQFILSSKKLLLSDSGFYLCAWEGQGRREQYFGPGTRLTVT.

This chain uses TRBV6-1 with TRBJ1-5; D call uncertain. V lost 2 bases and J lost 11, with 10 bases in between. The CDR3 is 12 amino acids. Germline V gives CDR1 MNHNS, CDR2 SASEGT. In nucleotides, the CDR3 is TGTGCCAGCAGTGAAACCCCATCAGCCCAGCATTTT. Encoded protein: CASSETPSAQHF.

The genes are TRBV27 and TRBJ1-2; TRBD1 matches 9 bases. CDR3 length equals 15 residues. Germline V CDR1 and CDR2: MNHEY, SMNVEV (reference sequence). With 0 bases clipped from V and 8 bases from J, the junction kept 7 bases outside the gene matches. For the CDR3, the DNA is TGTGCCAGCAGTTTATCCAGACAGGGGGGAGGCGGCTACACCTTC. It codes for CASSLSRQGGGGYTF.

The chain uses TRBV6-2 or TRBV6-3 and TRBJ2-3, with 10 bases fitting TRBD2. Germline CDR1 MNHEY, CDR2 SVGEGT. V shed 0 bases, J shed 5 bases, and the junction held 5 bases outside the gene matches. The CDR3 has 16 amino acids. In DNA form, the CDR3 reads TGTGCCAGCAGTTACTCGGCTAGCGGGGGAGGAGATACGCAGTATTTT. It is translated as CASSYSASGGGDTQYF.

Note on this clone: Other DNA variants within this sample encode the same CDR3. The chain couples TRBV19 to TRBJ1-4; possible D gene TRBD1, 5 bases. This CDR3 comprises 14 residues. Trimming took off 3 bases at V and 7 bases at J, with 12 bases between the two ends. Looked up from germline, CDR1 is LNHDA and CDR2 is SQIVND (reference sequence). Here the CDR3 reads CASSMGQGSEKLFF. The CDR3 DNA is TGTGCCAGTAGTATGGGGCAGGGCAGTGAAAAACTGTTTTTT.

This rearrangement joins TRBV6-5 to TRBJ2-2, with D tentatively TRBD2 (7 bases). Germline CDR1 reads MNHEY; CDR2 reads SVGAGI. Trimming stripped 3 bases from V and 6 bases from J, with 14 bases between. This CDR3 is 15 amino acids long. In DNA form, the CDR3 reads TGTGCCAGCAGTTATGGGGGGGCTGTGGCCGGGGAGCTGTTTTTT. It encodes CASSYGGAVAGELFF.

In its sample, this clone was seen a few times. The rearrangement joins TRBV9 to TRBJ2-1; 10 nucleotides line up with TRBD2. With 0 bases clipped from V and 10 bases from J, the junction kept 16 bases outside the gene matches. The CDR3 contains 18 residues. Germline V CDR1 and CDR2: SGDLS, YYNGEE. The CDR3 region has the DNA TGTGCCAGCAGCGTAGGGCTAGCGGGGGCCCCGGGTACGGGCGAGCAGTTCTTC. Its translation is CASSVGLAGAPGTGEQFF. Looking up the rest from reference TRBV9 and TRBJ2-1 gives the full variable domain: DSGVTQTPKHLITATGQRVTLRCSPRSGDLSVYWYQQSLDQGLQFLIQYYNGEERAKGNILERFSAQQFPDLHSELNLSSLELGDSALYFCASSVGLAGAPGTGEQFFGPGTRLTVL.

The rearrangement uses TRBV30 and TRBJ2-2; 8 nucleotides align to TRBD1. Germline CDR1 reads GTSNPN; CDR2 reads SVGIG (reference sequence). The CDR3 sequence is 15 residues long. Trimming took 2 bases from V and 7 from J; bases not matched to a gene: 9. This CDR3 is CAWSYGTGGFGELFF. The CDR3 DNA is TGTGCCTGGAGTTACGGGACAGGAGGCTTCGGGGAGCTGTTTTTT.

The chain has TRBV27 and TRBJ1-5, with D unclear. The V end was cut by 6 bases, the J end by 6 bases, with 9 bases between. This CDR3 is built from 12 residues. Germline V CDR1 and CDR2: MNHEY, SMNVEV (reference sequence). DNA of the CDR3: TGTGCCAGCAGCACCACGGGTCAGCCCCAGCATTTT. Translation: CASSTTGQPQHF.

The gene calls are TRBV25-1 and TRBJ2-7, with TRBD2 identical over 7 bases. Trimming took 6 bases from V and 9 from J; bases not matched to a gene: 8. Germline V gene data show CDR1 as MGHDK and CDR2 as SYGVNS. The CDR3 length is 12 residues. The CDR3 region is CASSPGREGQYF. In DNA, the CDR3 is TGTGCCAGCAGCCCAGGGAGGGAGGGGCAGTACTTC.

The V gene is TRBV18, the J gene TRBJ2-7; possibly TRBD2 for D (6 bases). With 3 bases removed from V and 6 bases from J, the gap between germline ends came to 18 bases. Looked up from germline, CDR1 is KGHSH and CDR2 is LQKENI. This CDR3 comprises 15 residues. The CDR3 sequence is CASSPSGTGPSEQYF. CDR3 nucleotides: TGTGCCAGCTCACCCTCCGGGACTGGGCCCTCCGAGCAGTACTTC.

The rearrangement uses TRBV27 and TRBJ1-1, with D hard to call. V dropped 1 base and J dropped 0 bases, with 3 bases sitting between them. The CDR3 consists of 13 residues. Germline-derived CDR1 and CDR2 are MNHEY and SMNVEV (reference sequence). The DNA of the CDR3 is TGTGCCAGCAGTTTATTTATGAACACTGAAGCTTTCTTT. It translates to CASSLFMNTEAFF.

The chain joins TRBV7-2 to TRBJ2-5, with 12 bases matching TRBD2. The length of the CDR3 is 15 residues. Trimming cost V 4 bases and J 4 bases; bases outside gene matches: 4. Germline-derived CDR1 and CDR2 are SGHTA and FQGNSA. The CDR3, as DNA: TGTGCCAGCAGCTCTAGCGGGGGGGCCACAGAGACCCAGTACTTC. Translated: CASSSSGGATETQYF.

The genes are TRBV27 and TRBJ1-1; TRBD1 matches 9 bases. Trimming cost V 8 bases and J 6 bases; bases outside gene matches: 10. Germline CDR1 and CDR2: MNHEY and SMNVEV (reference sequence). The CDR3 is 14 amino acids. The CDR3: CASRIGTGTSEAFF. The CDR3 DNA is TGTGCCAGCCGCATCGGGACAGGGACATCTGAAGCTTTCTTT.

This clone was seen a single time. The chain joins TRBV5-1 to TRBJ1-3; 7 positions match TRBD1. The J segment lost 6 bases and the V segment lost 2 bases, leaving 5 bases of the junction unmatched. CDR3 length: 14 amino acids. CDR1 SGHRS and CDR2 YFSETQ come from the germline V gene. The DNA for the CDR3 is TGCGCCAGCAGCTTCGGAGGGGGCGAAAACACCATATATTTT. Its translation is CASSFGGGENTIYF.

The CDR3 sequence: CASSLLSSYNSPLHF. CDR3 in DNA: TGCGCCAGCAGCTTGCTGAGCTCCTATAATTCACCCCTCCACTTT. This chain uses TRBV5-1 with TRBJ1-6; D is uncertain. Germline assignment: CDR1 SGHRS and CDR2 YFSETQ. V lost 1 base and J lost 0, with 5 bases in between. This CDR3 comprises 15 residues.

CDR3 sequence (DNA): TGTGCCAGCAGTCAGGCTAGCGGGTACACAGATACGCAGTATTTT. Translation: CASSQASGYTDTQYF. V usage is TRBV2 and J usage is TRBJ2-3, with 8 bases identical to TRBD2. The V gene end was trimmed by 5 bases and the J gene end by 2 bases; junction bases not matched to a gene: 6. Germline values: CDR1 SNHLY, CDR2 FYNNEI. The CDR3 is made up of 15 amino acids.

This clone was picked up one time. J is TRBJ1-2 and V is TRBV5-6; the D is unclear. The CDR3 covers 11 residues. Trimming left V 4 bases short and J 3 bases short, with 4 bases between. Per germline, CDR1 SGHDT and CDR2 YYEEEE. Here the CDR3 DNA reads TGTGCCAGCAGCCAGGACTATGGCTACACCTTC. As protein: CASSQDYGYTF. Supplemented by reference TRBV5-6 and TRBJ1-2, the full variable domain reads DAGVTQSPTHLIKTRGQQVTLRCSPKSGHDTVSWYQQALGQGPQFIFQYYEEEERQRGNFPDRFSGHQFPNYSSELNVNALLLGDSALYLCASSQDYGYTFGSGTRLTVV.

The chain employs TRBV28 and TRBJ1-6, with 11 bases that match TRBD1. This CDR3 contains 14 residues. Trimming took 5 bases from V and 14 from J; bases not matched to a gene: 8. Per germline, CDR1 MDHEN and CDR2 SYDVKM. The CDR3 DNA is TGTGCCAGCAGTCAGGACAGGGGGCGTCTCGCCCTCCACTTT. This encodes CASSQDRGRLALHF.

The rearrangement uses TRBV11-2 and TRBJ1-6; D gene unclear. V lost 5 bases to trimming and J lost 7 bases, with 15 bases between them. Germline lookup yields CDR1 SGHAT and CDR2 FQNNGV. This CDR3 contains 15 residues. CDR3 DNA: TGTGCCAGCAGCCCCCCAGTAAGCGAGAATTCACCCCTCCACTTT. This encodes CASSPPVSENSPLHF.

In regard to this clone: This CDR3 is also generated by other DNA sequences in the sample. The CDR3 sequence is CAISESQGTNYGYTF. The CDR3 DNA reads as TGTGCCATCAGTGAGTCTCAGGGTACAAACTATGGCTACACCTTC. V and J are TRBV10-3 and TRBJ1-2; weak D call: TRBD1 (5 bases). In germline, CDR1 is ENHRY, CDR2 SYGVKD. The CDR3 is made up of 15 amino acids. V was shortened by 0 bases and J by 2 bases, with 10 bases between the two germline ends.

J is TRBJ2-1 and V is TRBV2; 7 bases are shared with TRBD1. Germline V lookup: CDR1 SNHLY, CDR2 FYNNEI. This CDR3 has 15 amino acids. Trimming cost V 5 bases and J 11 bases; bases outside gene matches: 15. The CDR3 DNA is TGTGCCAGCAGTCCTCCCGAAGCCCAGACAGGGAAGCAGTTCTTC. It encodes CASSPPEAQTGKQFF. Together with reference TRBV2 and TRBJ2-1, the CDR3 gives the full variable domain: EPEVTQTPSHQVTQMGQEVILRCVPISNHLYFYWYRQILGQKVEFLVSFYNNEISEKSEIFDDQFSVERPDGSNFTLKIRSTKLEDSAMYFCASSPPEAQTGKQFFGPGTRLTVL.

The chain uses TRBV5-4 and TRBJ1-1; D uncertain. The CDR3 contains 18 residues. V was pared by 6 bases and J by 0 bases, with 24 bases between. Looked up from germline, CDR1 is SGHNT and CDR2 is YYREEE (reference sequence). CDR3 sequence reads: CASTDPRRGGPMNTEAFF. As DNA, the CDR3 is TGTGCCAGCACCGATCCACGACGTGGCGGGCCTATGAACACTGAAGCTTTCTTT.

The chain carries TRBV2 and TRBJ1-1; TRBD1 is a possible D gene (5 bases). The CDR3 runs to 14 residues. The V gene lost 10 bases and the J gene lost 0 bases, with 15 bases spanning the gap. Germline V gene lookup returns CDR1 SNHLY and CDR2 FYNNEI. For the CDR3, the DNA is TGTGCCACCACAGGCACAGCAATGAACACTGAAGCTTTCTTT. Its translation: CATTGTAMNTEAFF.

J is TRBJ1-3 and V is TRBV2, with 10 bases matching TRBD1. CDR3 length: 16 residues. Trimming cost V 6 bases and J 4 bases; bases outside gene matches: 9. Germline CDR1 reads SNHLY; CDR2 reads FYNNEI. The DNA for the CDR3 is TGTGCCAGCAGCCACCCGGGACAGGGGACAGGAAACACCATATATTTT. Protein product: CASSHPGQGTGNTIYF.

The rearrangement links TRBV27 to TRBJ1-6; D may be TRBD1 (5 bases). This CDR3 is 14 amino acids long. V was shortened by 6 bases and J by 5 bases, with 11 bases between the two germline ends. Germline values: CDR1 MNHEY, CDR2 SMNVEV (reference sequence). The CDR3 DNA sequence: TGTGCCAGCAGGGACCAGGGCCATAATTCACCCCTCCACTTT. This codes for CASRDQGHNSPLHF.